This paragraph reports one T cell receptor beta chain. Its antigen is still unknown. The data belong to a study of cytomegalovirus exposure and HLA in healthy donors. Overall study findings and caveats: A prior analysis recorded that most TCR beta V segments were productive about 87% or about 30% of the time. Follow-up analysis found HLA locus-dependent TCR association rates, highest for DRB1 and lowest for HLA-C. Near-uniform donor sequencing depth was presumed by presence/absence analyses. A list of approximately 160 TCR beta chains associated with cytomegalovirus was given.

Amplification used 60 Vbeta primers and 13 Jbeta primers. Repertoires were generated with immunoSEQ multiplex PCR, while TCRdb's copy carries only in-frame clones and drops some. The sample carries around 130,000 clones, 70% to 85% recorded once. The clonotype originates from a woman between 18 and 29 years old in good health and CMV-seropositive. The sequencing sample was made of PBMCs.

CDR3 in amino acids: CASSVGVDSTYEQYF. The CDR3 bases are TGTGCCAGCAGCGTCGGGGTGGACAGCACCTACGAGCAGTACTTC. The chain is built from TRBV9 and TRBJ2-7; tentative D call: TRBD1 (6 bases). Trimming removed 2 bases at V and 2 bases at J, with 14 bases between. This CDR3 has 15 residues. Germline CDR1 reads SGDLS; CDR2 reads YYNGEE.